This entry is about one T cell receptor beta chain. The sample is drawn from a study of technical replicates of blood from a handful of donors. TCRdb's table, derived via immunoSEQ multiplex PCR, lists solely in-frame clones and lacks some. The data contain some 83,000 clones, just over 90% of them singletons. CDR3 size: 15 residues. The V and J ends lost 3 bases and 6 bases, in that order; junction bases with no gene match: 10. Germline CDR1 is SEHNR and CDR2 is FQNEAQ (reference sequence). The clonotype originates from a human donor in good health. The V call is TRBV7-9, the J call TRBJ2-7; 8 bases match TRBD1. Specimen: T cells isolated from PBMCs. The CDR3 reads CASSFPRGRESEQYF. CDR3 nucleotide sequence: TGTGCCAGCAGCTTCCCCAGGGGGCGCGAATCCGAGCAGTACTTC.